The 8 T cell receptor beta chains below come from one sample, sequenced in a study of blood T cell repertoires in COVID-19. Generated by immunoSEQ multiplex PCR, the TCRdb table keeps only in-frame clones and is missing some. Here the sample spans about 69,000 clones, approximately 79% being singletons. Sequenced material: peripheral blood. All receptors derive from a man aged 55 to 70 with acute or convalescent COVID-19.

V is TRBV6-5 and J is TRBJ2-5; 12 positions match TRBD2. Germline CDR1 MNHEY, CDR2 SVGAGI. The CDR3 has 16 amino acids. Germline trimming cut 2 bases from V and 5 bases from J; bases unmatched to any gene: 6. CDR3 protein: CASSYGLAGGLETQYF. The CDR3 region has the DNA TGTGCCAGCAGTTACGGTCTAGCGGGGGGGCTCGAGACCCAGTACTTC.

The V gene is TRBV5-1, the J gene TRBJ2-1; possible D gene TRBD2, 6 bases. This CDR3 spans 14 amino acids. The V end lost 4 bases, the J end lost 6 bases, and 14 bases lay between the germline ends. Germline loops: CDR1 SGHRS, CDR2 YFSETQ. CDR3 bases: TGCGCCAGCAGCCCCTGGGGGGATTTCAATGAGCAGTTCTTC. It is translated as CASSPWGDFNEQFF.

The rearrangement joins TRBV5-1 to TRBJ2-5, with TRBD1 as a possible D gene (6 bases). This CDR3 comprises 14 residues. CDR1 and CDR2 from the germline V gene are SGHRS and YFSETQ. V was shortened by 6 bases and J by 2 bases, with 14 bases between the two germline ends. This CDR3 reads CASNVGQTQETQYF. CDR3 DNA sequence: TGCGCCAGCAACGTAGGACAGACTCAAGAGACCCAGTACTTC.

This clone was recorded once. The chain uses TRBV12-3 or TRBV12-4 and TRBJ2-2; 7 bases align to TRBD1. This CDR3 comprises 12 residues. V dropped 6 bases and J dropped 7; count of bases not matched to a gene: 2. This chain's CDR3 is CASSRDSGELFF. CDR3 sequence (DNA): TGTGCCAGCAGCCGGGACAGCGGGGAGCTGTTTTTT.

The chain uses TRBV29-1 and TRBJ1-1; 7 nucleotides line up with TRBD1. Germline values: CDR1 SQVTM, CDR2 ANQGSEA. The ends lost 3 bases at V and 2 bases at J; junction bases unmatched: 3. CDR3 size: 13 residues. For the CDR3, the DNA is TGCAGCGTTGAGCGGGACAGAAACACTGAAGCTTTCTTT. This translates into CSVERDRNTEAFF.

The V gene is TRBV28, the J gene TRBJ2-2; 8 positions agree with TRBD2. The CDR3 contains 14 residues. V shed 7 bases and J 4 bases; nucleotides not matched to a gene: 5. From germline, CDR1 is MDHEN and CDR2 SYDVKM. For the CDR3, the DNA is TGTGCCAGCATAGCGGGGACCAGCACCGGGGAGCTGTTTTTT. Amino acids: CASIAGTSTGELFF.

CDR3 nucleotides: TGTGCCAGCAGTGAAGCGGTAGCGGGGGATGAGCAGTTCTTC. Amino acid sequence: CASSEAVAGDEQFF. The rearrangement links TRBV6-1 to TRBJ2-1; 9 bases line up with TRBD2. Germline loops: CDR1 MNHNS, CDR2 SASEGT. There are 14 residues in the CDR3. V shed 0 bases, J shed 8 bases, and the junction held 2 bases outside the gene matches.

J is TRBJ2-2 and V is TRBV29-1; weak D call: TRBD2 (6 bases). V gave up 7 bases and J gave up 3 bases, with 12 bases separating them. CDR3 length: 13 residues. Germline CDR1 SQVTM, CDR2 ANQGSEA. CDR3 amino acids: CSGSRGDTGELFF. The CDR3 region has the DNA TGCAGCGGGTCACGCGGGGACACCGGGGAGCTGTTTTTT.